A single TCR beta chain is shown here with its context. The junction differs from germline at one of its ends, possibly a read error. This entry comes from a study of T cell changes during pregnancy in multiple sclerosis. Measured with immunoSEQ multiplex PCR; TCRdb has only the in-frame clones, and not every one. The profile shows around 68,000 clones, roughly 89% of them singletons. The CDR3 is made up of 13 amino acids. From germline, CDR1 is SSHAT and CDR2 FNYEAQ (reference sequence). Source: peripheral blood, taken in the third trimester of pregnancy. This receptor was obtained from a female donor in good health, enrolled as a control in a pregnancy study. The chain uses TRBV7-7 and TRBJ2-1; 8 bases are a match to TRBD1. The CDR3 DNA reads as TGTGCTAGCAGCTCGACAGGGGTCAATGAGCAGTTCTTC. This gives the protein CASSSTGVNEQFF. The full variable domain, completed using reference TRBV7-7 and TRBJ2-1, is GAGVSQSPRYKVTKRGQDVTLRCDPISSHATLYWYQQALGQGPEFLTYFNYEAQPDKSGLPSDRFSAERPEGSISTLTIQRTEQRDSAMYRCASSSTGVNEQFFGPGTRLTVL.